The 14 T cell receptor beta chains below all came from one sample that was sequenced in a study of T cell clones after liver transplantation. TCRdb's table, derived via immunoSEQ multiplex PCR, lists solely in-frame clones and lacks some. The sample lists around 120,000 clones, about nine tenths occurring once. This specimen was CD4+ T cells from blood, taken 12 months after liver transplant. All receptors come from a human patient who received a liver transplant. A share of the T cells may be of graft donor origin.

V and J are TRBV5-4 and TRBJ2-1, with 10 bases matching TRBD2. There are 17 residues in the CDR3. The trim removed 2 bases at V and 4 bases at J, leaving 9 bases unmatched. Germline CDR1 and CDR2: SGHNT and YYREEE (reference sequence). This CDR3 is CASSFPGVAGGYNEQFF. Here the CDR3 DNA reads TGTGCCAGCAGCTTCCCCGGGGTAGCGGGAGGTTACAATGAGCAGTTCTTC.

This chain joins TRBV19 and TRBJ1-1; 7 nucleotides align to TRBD1. V gave up 3 bases and J gave up 1 base; unmatched junction bases: 2. The length of the CDR3 is 14 residues. Germline values: CDR1 LNHDA, CDR2 SQIVND (reference sequence). The CDR3 loop is CASSMGQSNTEAFF. CDR3 coding DNA: TGTGCCAGTAGTATGGGACAGTCGAACACTGAAGCTTTCTTT.

This chain joins TRBV28 and TRBJ1-3; 7 bases agree with TRBD1. Trimming cost V 2 bases and J 4 bases; bases outside gene matches: 5. Germline assignment: CDR1 MDHEN and CDR2 SYDVKM. The CDR3 has 15 amino acids. CDR3 amino acids: CASSLQGGRGNTIYF. The CDR3 bases are TGTGCCAGCAGTTTACAGGGGGGGAGAGGAAACACCATATATTTT.

The gene calls are TRBV5-1 and TRBJ1-3; a possible D gene is TRBD1 (5 bases). The V and J ends lost 4 bases and 4 bases respectively, with 15 bases between them. The CDR3 totals 15 residues. CDR1 and CDR2 (germline): SGHRS, YFSETQ. Here the CDR3 DNA reads TGCGCCAGCAGCCCGGGGACGGCGGCAGGAAACACCATATATTTT. It codes for CASSPGTAAGNTIYF. The whole variable domain, filled in from reference TRBV5-1 and TRBJ1-3, reads KAGVTQTPRYLIKTRGQQVTLSCSPISGHRSVSWYQQTPGQGLQFLFEYFSETQRNKGNFPGRFSGRQFSNSRSEMNVSTLELGDSALYLCASSPGTAAGNTIYFGEGSWLTVV.

Here the CDR3 reads CASSLDLGGNQPQHF. DNA for the CDR3: TGTGCCAGCAGCTTGGATCTGGGCGGCAATCAGCCCCAGCATTTT. J is TRBJ1-5 and V is TRBV5-5; D unclear. The CDR3 loop spans 15 amino acids. Germline V gives CDR1 SGHKS, CDR2 YYEKEE (reference sequence). The V end lost 0 bases, the J end lost 2 bases, and 9 bases lay between the germline ends.

This rearrangement joins TRBV2 to TRBJ2-5; no reliable D call. Germline loops: CDR1 SNHLY, CDR2 FYNNEI. V lost 10 bases to trimming and J lost 2 bases, with 14 bases between them. The CDR3 is 13 residues long. CDR3 residues: CATSKGQQETQYF. The CDR3 bases are TGTGCCACCTCTAAAGGGCAGCAAGAGACCCAGTACTTC.

This chain joins TRBV19 and TRBJ1-5, with 11 positions matching TRBD1. This CDR3 is 15 amino acids long. V gave up 8 bases and J gave up 4 bases; unmatched junction bases: 7. CDR1 and CDR2 from the germline V gene are LNHDA and SQIVND (reference sequence). The CDR3 bases are TGTGCCAGTTCCCAAGGGACAGGGGGAAATCAGCCCCAGCATTTT. The encoded protein is CASSQGTGGNQPQHF.

The chain joins TRBV19 to TRBJ1-3, with D possibly matching TRBD1 (5 bases). The V gene lost 6 bases and the J gene lost 5 bases, with 11 bases spanning the gap. CDR3 length equals 13 residues. Looked up from germline, CDR1 is LNHDA and CDR2 is SQIVND (reference sequence). CDR3 sequence: CASSGTTRNTIYF. The CDR3 bases are TGTGCCAGTAGCGGGACGACTCGAAACACCATATATTTT.

The rearrangement uses TRBV11-3 and TRBJ2-7, with D tentatively TRBD1 or TRBD2 (5 bases each). The germline CDR1 and CDR2 sequences are SGHNT and YENEEA. There are 14 residues in the CDR3. V dropped 3 bases and J dropped 2 bases, with 11 bases sitting between them. DNA of the CDR3: TGTGCCAGCAGCTTGGGGGTGGTCCCCTACGAGCAGTACTTC. Translation: CASSLGVVPYEQYF.

The rearrangement uses TRBV27 and TRBJ2-5; D is perhaps TRBD2 (6 bases). CDR3 length: 15 residues. The germline V gene encodes CDR1 MNHEY and CDR2 SMNVEV (reference sequence). Trimming pared 6 bases from V and 0 bases from J, leaving 14 bases between. CDR3: CASSQRGGYQETQYF. DNA of the CDR3: TGTGCCAGCAGCCAGCGTGGGGGGTACCAAGAGACCCAGTACTTC.

J is TRBJ1-1 and V is TRBV19; D not certain. The V end was cut by 5 bases, the J end by 5 bases, with 12 bases between. The CDR3 has 13 residues. Germline V gene lookup returns CDR1 LNHDA and CDR2 SQIVND (reference sequence). CDR3 in amino acids: CASSSIRGTEAFF. CDR3 bases: TGTGCCAGTAGTTCAATCCGAGGGACTGAAGCTTTCTTT. Combining the CDR3 with reference TRBV19 and TRBJ1-1 gives the whole variable domain DGGITQSPKYLFRKEGQNVTLSCEQNLNHDAMYWYRQDPGQGLRLIYYSQIVNDFQKGDIAEGYSVSREKKESFPLTVTSAQKNPTAFYLCASSSIRGTEAFFGQGTRLTVV.

The V gene is TRBV9, the J gene TRBJ2-1; 12 nucleotides agree with TRBD2. With 3 bases clipped from V and 2 bases from J, the junction kept 3 bases outside the gene matches. Germline CDR1 and CDR2: SGDLS and YYNGEE. The CDR3 spans 16 residues. CDR3 loop: CASSARLAGAYNEQFF. The CDR3 DNA is TGTGCCAGCAGCGCCCGACTAGCGGGAGCCTACAATGAGCAGTTCTTC.

This chain uses TRBV15 with TRBJ1-2; D may be TRBD1 (6 bases). The CDR3 is 15 amino acids. With 4 bases removed from V and 0 bases from J, the gap between germline ends came to 12 bases. CDR1 is LNHNV and CDR2 is YYDKDF in the germline V gene (reference sequence). The CDR3 loop reads CATSITGPANYGYTF. The CDR3 DNA reads as TGTGCCACCAGCATCACAGGGCCAGCTAACTATGGCTACACCTTC.

CDR3 region: CASSGSYGYTF. DNA of the CDR3: TGTGCCAGCAGTGGGAGCTATGGCTACACCTTC. The chain uses TRBV28 and TRBJ1-2; D gene uncertain. The CDR3 consists of 11 residues. The V gene's germline CDR1 is MDHEN and CDR2 SYDVKM. V lost 5 bases and J 4 bases, leaving 5 bases between the germline ends.